The 21 T cell receptor beta chains below come from one sample, sequenced in a study of OX40 agonist ivuxolimab in advanced cancers. The assay was immunoSEQ multiplex PCR, and TCRdb's table has in-frame clones only and misses some. This sample has under 85,000 clones, with over 65% found just once. Sample: CD4+ or CD8+ T cells sorted from blood, taken in a trial of the OX40 agonist ivuxolimab. Source of these receptors: an adult with an advanced solid tumor such as melanoma, head and neck, liver or kidney cancer.

This clone was seen a few times. The CDR3 spells CASSQNLNRDRAEAFF. In nucleotides, the CDR3 is TGCGCCAGCAGCCAAAACTTAAACAGGGACCGTGCTGAAGCTTTCTTT. The chain combines TRBV4-1 with TRBJ1-1; D is perhaps TRBD1 (6 bases). The V gene's germline CDR1 is MGHRA and CDR2 YSYEKL. The V end lost 2 bases, the J end lost 6 bases, and 19 bases lay between the germline ends. The CDR3 extends over 16 amino acids.

The chain has TRBV29-1 and TRBJ1-1, with unresolved D. V was clipped by 3 bases and J by 10 bases, with 3 bases between them. CDR1 is SQVTM, CDR2 ANQGSEA, per germline. There are 8 residues in the CDR3. CDR3 nucleotide sequence: TGCAGCGTTGAGGGAGCTTTCTTT. This encodes CSVEGAFF.

The rearrangement links TRBV5-1 to TRBJ1-2; no definite D call. This CDR3 is built from 14 residues. Germline loops: CDR1 SGHRS, CDR2 YFSETQ. V lost 4 bases to trimming and J lost 0 bases, with 10 bases between them. The CDR3 DNA is TGCGCCAGCAGCCTCACGCCAGCTAACTATGGCTACACCTTC. It yields the protein CASSLTPANYGYTF.

This clone has a handful of counts. The J gene is TRBJ2-2, the V gene TRBV10-3, with TRBD2 matching 13 bases. The CDR3 has 15 residues. V lost 10 bases, J lost 7 bases, and 9 bases stayed unmatched. CDR1 and CDR2 (germline): ENHRY, SYGVKD. As DNA, the CDR3 is TGTGCCAGTTACCCGGGACTAGCGGGGATCGGGGAGCTGTTTTTT. It translates to CASYPGLAGIGELFF.

V and J are TRBV7-8 and TRBJ1-2, with TRBD1 identical over 8 bases. Looked up from germline, CDR1 is SGHVS and CDR2 is FQNEAQ. The CDR3 extends over 13 amino acids. V dropped 6 bases and J dropped 8; count of bases not matched to a gene: 8. CDR3 bases: TGTGCCAGCAGACCGGACAGGGCCGGAGGCTACACCTTC. Translating it yields CASRPDRAGGYTF.

The chain couples TRBV6-6 to TRBJ1-1; D may be TRBD1 (5 bases). In germline, CDR1 is MNHNY, CDR2 SVGAGI (reference sequence). The CDR3 consists of 14 residues. V was trimmed by 6 bases and J by 1 base, leaving 12 bases between them. This CDR3 reads CASRIDSKNTEAFF. The DNA for the CDR3 is TGTGCCAGCAGGATCGACAGCAAGAACACTGAAGCTTTCTTT.

The J gene is TRBJ1-1, the V gene TRBV10-3; D unresolved. V was cut by 3 bases and J by 5 bases, with 22 bases left in between. This CDR3 is built from 17 residues. Germline assignment: CDR1 ENHRY and CDR2 SYGVKD. The DNA for the CDR3 is TGTGCCATCAGTGAAGCGGGCAGGTCTGACGGGAAAACTGAAGCTTTCTTT. Translated: CAISEAGRSDGKTEAFF.

A single count supports this clone. The chain has TRBV7-9 and TRBJ2-2; 8 bases fit TRBD2. Germline V gives CDR1 SEHNR, CDR2 FQNEAQ (reference sequence). The trim removed 0 bases at V and 3 bases at J, leaving 6 bases unmatched. The CDR3 loop spans 17 amino acids. CDR3 in DNA: TGTGCCAGCAGCTTAGCGCTTAGCGGGGTTGACACCGGGGAGCTGTTTTTT. This codes for CASSLALSGVDTGELFF. Combining the CDR3 with reference TRBV7-9 and TRBJ2-2 gives the whole variable domain DTGVSQNPRHKITKRGQNVTFRCDPISEHNRLYWYRQTLGQGPEFLTYFQNEAQLEKSRLLSDRFSAERPKGSFSTLEIQRTEQGDSAMYLCASSLALSGVDTGELFFGEGSRLTVL.

V is TRBV2 and J is TRBJ1-1; D is uncertain. This CDR3 has 14 amino acids. V gave up 6 bases and J gave up 5 bases, with 16 bases separating them. The germline V gene has CDR1 SNHLY and CDR2 FYNNEI. CDR3 region: CASSDRVSSTEAFF. In nucleotides, the CDR3 is TGTGCCAGCAGCGACCGGGTGAGTTCGACTGAAGCTTTCTTT.

The chain combines TRBV10-3 with TRBJ1-5, with a possible D match to TRBD1 (6 bases). Germline assignment: CDR1 ENHRY and CDR2 SYGVKD. CDR3 length: 13 residues. V lost 10 bases and J lost 5, with 15 bases in between. The CDR3 DNA follows: TGTGCCACGACTCAGAAGGGGGATCAGCCCCAGCATTTT. Encoded protein: CATTQKGDQPQHF.

In this sample, this clone turned up a few times. The chain uses TRBV2 and TRBJ1-5; D remains ambiguous. Germline assignment: CDR1 SNHLY and CDR2 FYNNEI. The CDR3 is 14 residues long. V lost 6 bases and J lost 4, with 13 bases in between. DNA for the CDR3: TGTGCCAGCAGGTGGGCAGGACCTAATCAGCCCCAGCATTTT. This sequence encodes CASRWAGPNQPQHF.

This chain uses TRBV12-5 with TRBJ2-5; 9 nucleotides align to TRBD1. V trimming: 4 bases; J trimming: 4 bases; junction bases outside the gene matches: 16. Germline V gene sequence: CDR1 LGHNT, CDR2 FRNRAP. The length of the CDR3 is 18 residues. CDR3 coding DNA: TGTGCTAGTGGTTCGGCAAACAGGGGGCTGAGTTCAGGAGAGACCCAGTACTTC. This sequence encodes CASGSANRGLSSGETQYF.

The chain combines TRBV6-5 with TRBJ1-3, with D hard to call. Germline CDR1 MNHEY, CDR2 SVGAGI. CDR3 size: 13 residues. Trimming left V 7 bases short and J 4 bases short, with 11 bases between. CDR3 nucleotide sequence: TGTGCCAGCACCGCCCTCGAGGGAAACACCATATATTTT. Translated, it gives CASTALEGNTIYF.

V usage is TRBV10-3 and J usage is TRBJ2-7; the D gene is possibly TRBD2 (7 bases). Trimming stripped 8 bases from V and 3 bases from J, with 11 bases between. CDR1 is ENHRY and CDR2 is SYGVKD in the germline V gene. This CDR3 region has 12 residues. CDR3 amino acids: CAIRGDNYEQYF. The CDR3, as DNA: TGTGCCATCCGGGGGGACAACTACGAGCAGTACTTC.

This sequence joins TRBV5-6 and TRBJ1-2; TRBD1 agrees at 7 bases. With 3 bases clipped from V and 7 bases from J, the junction kept 12 bases outside the gene matches. Germline CDR1 and CDR2: SGHDT and YYEEEE. The CDR3 consists of 15 residues. CDR3 sequence: CASSSLRGDRGGYTF. In DNA, the CDR3 is TGTGCCAGCAGCTCCCTGAGGGGGGACAGAGGTGGCTACACCTTC.

This clone came up a few times. One end of the junction fails to match germline, which may point to a read error. This chain connects TRBV7-2 to TRBJ2-3, with a possible D match to TRBD2 (6 bases). This CDR3 has 15 residues. Germline assignment: CDR1 SGHTA and CDR2 FQGNSA. CDR3 region: CASSLASTSTDTQYF. CDR3 DNA: TGTGCCAGCAGCCTAGCGTCTACTAGCACAGATACGCAGTATTTT.

The V gene is TRBV7-9, the J gene TRBJ2-2, with 9 bases aligning to TRBD1. The germline V gene has CDR1 SEHNR and CDR2 FQNEAQ (reference sequence). The V segment lost 6 bases and the J segment 1 base; nucleotides outside the gene matches: 6. CDR3 size: 16 residues. DNA for the CDR3: TGTGCCAGCAGTACCGGGACAGGGCGGAACACCGGGGAGCTGTTTTTT. It translates to CASSTGTGRNTGELFF.

A word on this clone: Different DNA sequences within this sample yield the same CDR3. V and J are TRBV7-2 and TRBJ1-1; D might be TRBD1 (5 bases). V was clipped by 3 bases and J by 8 bases, with 10 bases between them. The CDR3 runs to 12 residues. Germline assignment: CDR1 SGHTA and CDR2 FQGNSA. CDR3 in amino acids: CASSLVRTEAFF. Written as DNA, the CDR3 is TGTGCCAGCAGCTTGGTCCGGACAGAAGCTTTCTTT.

The rearrangement links TRBV5-4 to TRBJ2-3; TRBD1 is a possible D gene (6 bases). Per germline, CDR1 SGHNT and CDR2 YYREEE (reference sequence). V dropped 0 bases and J dropped 8 bases, with 16 bases sitting between them. The CDR3 runs to 15 residues. DNA of the CDR3: TGTGCCAGCAGCTTGGCCAGTGAAGGGGGACGTACGCAGTATTTT. Amino acids: CASSLASEGGRTQYF.

V gene TRBV18 combines with J gene TRBJ2-3, with D perhaps TRBD2 (5 bases). This CDR3 comprises 16 residues. Germline CDR1 and CDR2: KGHSH and LQKENI. Trimming cost V 2 bases and J 0 bases, with 12 bases left between them. The CDR3 reads CASSPRGNPSTDTQYF. The CDR3 DNA reads TGTGCCAGCTCACCAAGAGGGAATCCTAGCACAGATACGCAGTATTTT.

This chain connects TRBV12-5 to TRBJ2-7; no definite D call. CDR3 length equals 14 residues. The germline V gene encodes CDR1 LGHNT and CDR2 FRNRAP. V was trimmed by 8 bases and J by 0 bases, leaving 14 bases between them. In DNA, the CDR3 is TGTGCTAGTAGGGCAGGTGGCAGCTCCTACGAGCAGTACTTC. Amino acids: CASRAGGSSYEQYF.